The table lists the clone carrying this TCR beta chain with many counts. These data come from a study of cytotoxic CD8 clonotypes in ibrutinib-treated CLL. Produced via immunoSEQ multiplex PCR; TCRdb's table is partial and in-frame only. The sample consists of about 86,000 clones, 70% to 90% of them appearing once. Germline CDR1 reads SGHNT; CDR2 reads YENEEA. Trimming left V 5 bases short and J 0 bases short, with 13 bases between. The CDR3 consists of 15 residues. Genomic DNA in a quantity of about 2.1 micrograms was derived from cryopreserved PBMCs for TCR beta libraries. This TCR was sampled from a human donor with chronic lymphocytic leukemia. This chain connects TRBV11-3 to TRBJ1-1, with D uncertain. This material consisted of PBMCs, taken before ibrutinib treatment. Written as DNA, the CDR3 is TGTGCCAGCAGCGTCTCAGAGCTGATGAACACTGAAGCTTTCTTT. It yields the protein CASSVSELMNTEAFF.